Presented here are 18 T cell receptor beta chains from one specimen sequenced in a study of T cells in Graves' hyperthyroidism and ophthalmopathy. Amplified TCR beta CDR3 regions came from RNA transcripts. First-round RT-PCR of the TCR CDR3 relied on the HTBI primer set. TCRdb passed the multiplex PCR reads through MiXCR, listing each CDR3 protein once. This table holds 350,000 to 400,000 distinct CDR3 sequences, around 13% found once. The sequencing sample was made of blood. The origin of the receptors is a woman aged 60 to 75 with Graves' hyperthyroidism.

The genes are TRBV6-2 or TRBV6-3 and TRBJ1-2, with a weak D call TRBD1 (6 bases). Germline V gene lookup returns CDR1 MNHEY and CDR2 SVGEGT. Trimming shortened V by 5 bases and J by 4 bases, and 17 bases separated the two germline ends. The CDR3 is made up of 15 amino acids. CDR3 protein: CASSGGDTSSYGYTF. The CDR3 nucleotides are TGTGCCAGCAGTGGGGGGGACACCTCGAGCTATGGCTACACCTTC.

Written as DNA, the CDR3 is TGTGCCAGCAGTGGGCCTAGGAGGGGAGATTCACCCCTCCACTTT. Its translation is CASSGPRRGDSPLHF. The V gene is TRBV25-1, the J gene TRBJ1-6; weak D call: TRBD1 (5 bases). The CDR3 totals 15 residues. Germline CDR1 is MGHDK and CDR2 is SYGVNS. With 4 bases removed from V and 8 bases from J, the gap between germline ends came to 15 bases.

This clonotype was detected ten times or more. This sequence joins TRBV10-3 and TRBJ2-3; 8 bases match TRBD2. The germline V gene has CDR1 ENHRY and CDR2 SYGVKD. The junction had 10 bases not matched to a gene; V was cut back by 3 bases and J by 5 bases. This CDR3 contains 16 residues. Here the CDR3 reads CAISDPTGGGGDTQYF. CDR3 in DNA: TGTGCCATCAGTGACCCCACGGGAGGGGGTGGAGATACGCAGTATTTT.

The sample holds many counts of this clonotype. This sequence joins TRBV29-1 and TRBJ2-4, with a weak D call TRBD2 (5 bases). CDR1 is SQVTM, CDR2 ANQGSEA, per germline. This CDR3 region has 15 residues. Trimming removed 1 base from V and 0 bases from J, with 10 bases in between. CDR3 sequence: CSVEVSAGAKNIQYF. The DNA of the CDR3 is TGCAGCGTTGAAGTAAGCGCGGGAGCCAAAAACATTCAGTACTTC.

The J gene is TRBJ1-1, the V gene TRBV7-9, with unresolved D. CDR3 length: 12 residues. V dropped 5 bases and J dropped 11 bases, with 15 bases sitting between them. Germline CDR1 SEHNR, CDR2 FQNEAQ (reference sequence). The CDR3 DNA reads as TGTGCCAGCAGCACCAAGGAGCTCGGGGCTTTCTTT. This translates into CASSTKELGAFF.

This clonotype has a count of ten or more. The rearrangement links TRBV11-2 to TRBJ2-1, with D perhaps given as TRBD1 or TRBD2 (5 bases each). Trimming shortened V by 3 bases and J by 8 bases, and 14 bases separated the two germline ends. From germline, CDR1 is SGHAT and CDR2 FQNNGV. The CDR3 has 14 residues. The CDR3 DNA sequence: TGTGCCAGCAGCTTCAGCAGGGAGCACGATGAGCAGTTCTTC. Amino acid sequence: CASSFSREHDEQFF.

The chain is built from TRBV6-2 or TRBV6-3 and TRBJ1-2; 7 positions match TRBD1. Germline values: CDR1 MNHEY, CDR2 SVGEGT. With V trimmed by 7 bases and J by 7 bases, 9 bases remained unmatched. The CDR3 length is 13 residues. The CDR3 DNA sequence: TGTGCCAGCACCCTGACAGGGCTTACTGGCTACACCTTC. Translating it yields CASTLTGLTGYTF.

The sample holds many counts of this clonotype. The V gene is TRBV27, the J gene TRBJ2-1; 12 positions match TRBD2. J was trimmed by 6 bases and V by 2 bases; bases with no gene match: 5. CDR1 is MNHEY, CDR2 SMNVEV, per germline (reference sequence). The CDR3 is made up of 16 amino acids. CDR3 coding DNA: TGTGCCAGCAGTTTAGTTGGACTAGCGGGAACCAATGAGCAGTTCTTC. Residues: CASSLVGLAGTNEQFF.

J is TRBJ1-2 and V is TRBV19; perhaps TRBD1 as D (6 bases). The V gene's germline CDR1 is LNHDA and CDR2 SQIVND (reference sequence). This CDR3 has 15 amino acids. Trimming removed 4 bases at V and 0 bases at J, with 12 bases between. The CDR3 DNA sequence: TGTGCCAGTAGTACCACCGGGACACCTAACTATGGCTACACCTTC. Its translation: CASSTTGTPNYGYTF.

The V and J genes are TRBV29-1 and TRBJ2-2; 10 nucleotides match TRBD1. Germline values: CDR1 SQVTM, CDR2 ANQGSEA. V gave up 4 bases and J gave up 3 bases; unmatched junction bases: 8. The CDR3 is made up of 16 amino acids. CDR3 protein: CSVVGDRGGDTGELFF. CDR3 bases: TGCAGCGTTGTGGGGGACAGGGGAGGGGACACCGGGGAGCTGTTTTTT.

The V and J genes are TRBV9 and TRBJ2-5; TRBD1 is a possible D gene (6 bases). In germline, CDR1 is SGDLS, CDR2 YYNGEE. V was cut by 3 bases and J by 4 bases, with 13 bases left in between. This CDR3 comprises 14 residues. The CDR3 loop reads CASSAQGSTETQYF. CDR3 DNA sequence: TGTGCCAGCAGCGCACAGGGTTCAACAGAGACCCAGTACTTC.

Remarks on this clonotype: This sequence may be a read error, since a much larger clone differs from it by one base. The V and J genes are TRBV27 and TRBJ2-7; 11 nucleotides line up with TRBD1. Germline-derived CDR1 and CDR2 are MNHEY and SMNVEV (reference sequence). J gave up 3 bases and V 10 bases, and 5 bases lay outside the gene matches. The CDR3 totals 13 residues. The CDR3 DNA sequence: TGTGCCATTGCCGGGACAGGGGGCTACGAGCAGTACTTC. It specifies CAIAGTGGYEQYF.

As DNA, the CDR3 is TGTGCTAGTGGTTTGGTACCCAGGATTCGCTCTGGAAACACCATATATTTT. It yields the protein CASGLVPRIRSGNTIYF. The chain joins TRBV12-5 to TRBJ1-3; D gene uncertain. The CDR3 is 17 amino acids. Trimming took 0 bases from V and 0 from J, leaving 12 bases between them. Germline CDR1 and CDR2: LGHNT and FRNRAP.

This clonotype was picked up a small number of times. This chain links TRBV4-1 with TRBJ2-2, with TRBD1 matching over 7 bases. CDR1 and CDR2 from the germline V gene are MGHRA and YSYEKL. V shed 8 bases, J shed 1 base, and the junction held 7 bases outside the gene matches. The CDR3 length is 15 residues. CDR3 DNA sequence: TGCGCCAGCCATCGGACAGGTTTGAACACCGGGGAGCTGTTTTTT. As protein: CASHRTGLNTGELFF.

V and J are TRBV6-5 and TRBJ2-7; the D is unclear. The CDR3 sequence is 14 residues long. Trimming removed 0 bases from V and 4 bases from J, with 10 bases in between. Germline CDR1 MNHEY, CDR2 SVGAGI. CDR3 sequence (DNA): TGTGCCAGCAGTTACTCTTCGCGGAAATACGAGCAGTACTTC. It specifies CASSYSSRKYEQYF.

This clonotype has at least ten counts. V is TRBV7-2 and J is TRBJ2-7; 9 nucleotides align to TRBD2. Per the germline V gene, CDR1 is SGHTA and CDR2 is FQGNSA. Germline trimming cut 2 bases from V and 3 bases from J; bases unmatched to any gene: 8. This CDR3 has 16 amino acids. CDR3 in amino acids: CASSLSRGGLGYEQYF. The CDR3 DNA follows: TGTGCCAGCAGCTTATCGCGGGGGGGACTAGGCTACGAGCAGTACTTC.

V and J are TRBV6-1 and TRBJ2-3; 7 bases line up with TRBD2. Germline V CDR1 and CDR2: MNHNS, SASEGT. V shed 6 bases and J 2 bases; nucleotides not matched to a gene: 8. This CDR3 comprises 15 residues. The CDR3 DNA sequence: TGTGCCAGCAGCCCAACGGGAGGACTCACAGATACGCAGTATTTT. This gives the protein CASSPTGGLTDTQYF.

The gene calls are TRBV5-1 and TRBJ2-3; 12 bases match TRBD2. Germline V gives CDR1 SGHRS, CDR2 YFSETQ. This CDR3 contains 14 residues. J gave up 5 bases and V 4 bases, and 2 bases lay outside the gene matches. Here the CDR3 DNA reads TGCGCCAGCAGCGGACTAGCGGGATTAGATACGCAGTATTTT. Translated, it gives CASSGLAGLDTQYF.